The sequence of this TCR beta chain was determined in a study of CD8 T cells in ankylosing spondylitis. Study-level results: The study identified a TCR beta motif of roughly eight highly homologous variants that appeared characteristic of ankylosing spondylitis blood.

As for this clonotype: Its antigen is still unknown.

TCRdb recomputed calls from the 5' RACE reads with MiXCR, one row per CDR3 protein. The sample lists approximately 540,000 distinct CDR3 sequences, 9.5% to 15% occurring once. The V end was cut by 4 bases, the J end by 7 bases, with 10 bases between. The CDR3 loop spans 12 amino acids. Germline V gives CDR1 KGHSH, CDR2 LQKENI. This receptor was taken from a male donor with ankylosing spondylitis. The source material was blood, either unsorted or a sorted T cell fraction (not recorded which). J is TRBJ1-2 and V is TRBV18; D not certain. CDR3 nucleotides: TGTGCCAGCTCACTAGGACCCATTGGCTACACCTTC. Encoded protein: CASSLGPIGYTF.